This T cell receptor beta chain was captured by sequencing in a study of T cell responses to AZD1222 COVID-19 vaccine. Overall study context: Pooled together were second doses at about 4 or about 12 weeks.

Libraries were prepared by immunoSEQ multiplex PCR; TCRdb keeps only in-frame clonotypes and omits some of them. Of tens of thousands of clones in the sample, 87% were seen once. Broader study findings: Spike-specific TCR breadth and depth rose after two AZD1222 doses. Donors were mostly white British, more females; clonal diversity possibly underestimated. Unmutated regions of variants are reportedly targeted by nearly half of spike-specific TCRs.

A note on this clone: The antigen remains undetermined.

CDR3 size: 13 residues. CDR1 MNHEY and CDR2 SVGAGI come from the germline V gene. Trimming took 4 bases from V and 5 from J; bases not matched to a gene: 2. This chain connects TRBV6-5 to TRBJ1-1; 9 nucleotides match TRBD1. This clonotype was sampled from an adult in good health. Sequencing used peripheral blood, obtained on day 0 of AZD1222 vaccination. The DNA for the CDR3 is TGTGCCAGCAGTTTTGGGACAGGGACTGAAGCTTTCTTT. Translation: CASSFGTGTEAFF.